These 30 T cell receptor beta chains were all obtained from the same sample, sequenced in a study of CD8+ T cells in alopecia areata. RNA extraction and reverse transcription yielded cDNA as sequencing template. Data came from immunoSEQ multiplex PCR; TCRdb stores just in-frame clones and leaves some out. Of around 170,000 clones listed, about 51% are singletons. As for treatment: oral pan-JAK inhibitor, 5-10 mg twice daily. Sequencing was performed on CD8+ T cells sorted from blood, taken at week 52, from a patient treated with tofacitinib. These receptors originate from a human donor with alopecia areata.

V usage is TRBV7-9 and J usage is TRBJ2-7; tentatively, D is TRBD1 (5 bases). Germline assignment: CDR1 SEHNR and CDR2 FQNEAQ (reference sequence). The CDR3 is 12 amino acids. Trimming shortened V by 6 bases and J by 6 bases, and 12 bases separated the two germline ends. The CDR3 spells CASSPQGTEQYF. CDR3 DNA: TGTGCCAGCAGTCCCCAGGGTACCGAGCAGTACTTC.

This chain joins TRBV6-5 and TRBJ1-6; a possible D gene is TRBD1 (6 bases). V dropped 6 bases and J dropped 7 bases, with 13 bases sitting between them. Looked up from germline, CDR1 is MNHEY and CDR2 is SVGAGI. This CDR3 region has 14 residues. In DNA form, the CDR3 reads TGTGCCAGCAGCAACAGGGACGCGAATTCACCCCTCCACTTT. This gives the protein CASSNRDANSPLHF.

The J gene is TRBJ2-1, the V gene TRBV4-2; TRBD2 matches at 12 bases. The CDR3 consists of 15 residues. CDR1 LGHNA and CDR2 YNFKEQ come from the germline V gene. With 4 bases clipped from V and 4 bases from J, the junction kept 2 bases outside the gene matches. The CDR3 bases are TGTGCCAGCAGCCCTACTAGCGGGGGGTACAATGAGCAGTTCTTC. Translation gives CASSPTSGGYNEQFF.

This chain joins TRBV27 and TRBJ1-2; 8 bases line up with TRBD1. The CDR3 runs to 13 residues. Germline V gene sequence: CDR1 MNHEY, CDR2 SMNVEV (reference sequence). The J segment lost 3 bases and the V segment lost 5 bases, leaving 2 bases of the junction unmatched. CDR3 nucleotides: TGTGCCAGCAGTAAGACAGGGGACTATGGCTACACCTTC. This codes for CASSKTGDYGYTF.

This clone was detected only once. The rearrangement links TRBV7-9 to TRBJ2-1, with D tentatively TRBD1 (6 bases). Deletions cut 7 bases from V and 3 bases from J, with 10 bases between. In germline, CDR1 is SEHNR, CDR2 FQNEAQ (reference sequence). CDR3 length: 13 residues. This CDR3 is CASISDSYNEQFF. The CDR3 nucleotides read TGTGCCAGCATATCGGACAGCTACAATGAGCAGTTCTTC.

In nucleotides, the CDR3 is TGTGCCAGCAGCCAAGATGACGGGGAGAGCTCCTACGAGCAGTACTTC. Protein sequence: CASSQDDGESSYEQYF. This rearrangement joins TRBV4-2 to TRBJ2-7, with D perhaps TRBD2 (5 bases). Germline CDR1 and CDR2: LGHNA and YNFKEQ. Trimming took off 0 bases at V and 0 bases at J, with 12 bases between the two ends. CDR3 length: 16 residues.

This clone was counted between two and nine times. V is TRBV5-1 and J is TRBJ2-5; TRBD2 agrees at 9 bases. Germline-derived CDR1 and CDR2 are SGHRS and YFSETQ. CDR3 length equals 14 residues. J gave up 2 bases and V 4 bases, and 3 bases lay outside the gene matches. As DNA, the CDR3 is TGCGCCAGCAGCCCAGGACTAGCGCAAGAGACCCAGTACTTC. This codes for CASSPGLAQETQYF.

In its sample, this clone was seen a few times. This chain links TRBV7-2 with TRBJ2-7; D call uncertain. CDR1 and CDR2 (germline): SGHTA, FQGNSA. The CDR3 has 14 amino acids. The germline V and J ends were trimmed by 0 bases and 5 bases, with 11 bases remaining between them. The chain's CDR3 is CASSLAGAPDEQYF. The CDR3 DNA follows: TGTGCCAGCAGCTTAGCGGGCGCACCCGACGAGCAGTACTTC.

CDR3 loop: CASSVGGSQETQYF. DNA for the CDR3: TGTGCCAGCAGCGTGGGAGGGTCCCAAGAGACCCAGTACTTC. The rearrangement joins TRBV9 to TRBJ2-5, with TRBD2 matching 7 bases. Germline values: CDR1 SGDLS, CDR2 YYNGEE. V lost 2 bases and J lost 1; bases outside the gene matches: 2. The length of the CDR3 is 14 residues.

The chain recombines TRBV25-1 with TRBJ2-6; D is undetermined. Per germline, CDR1 MGHDK and CDR2 SYGVNS. The CDR3 contains 14 residues. The V gene lost 0 bases and the J gene lost 4 bases, with 4 bases spanning the gap. CDR3: CASSEYSGANVLTF. CDR3 sequence (DNA): TGTGCCAGCAGTGAATATTCCGGGGCCAACGTCCTGACTTTC.

V is TRBV7-9 and J is TRBJ2-7, with no clear D. Germline V gene data show CDR1 as SEHNR and CDR2 as FQNEAQ (reference sequence). The germline V and J ends were trimmed by 7 bases and 4 bases, with 17 bases remaining between them. This CDR3 has 14 amino acids. CDR3 sequence (DNA): TGTGCCAGCAACCCCCCTAATCCGTCTTACGAGCAGTACTTC. Translated, it gives CASNPPNPSYEQYF.

The rearrangement joins TRBV5-1 to TRBJ2-1; D remains unclear. V was trimmed by 0 bases and J by 6 bases, leaving 7 bases between them. Germline CDR1 SGHRS, CDR2 YFSETQ. The CDR3 has 13 residues. In DNA form, the CDR3 reads TGCGCCAGCAGCTTGGGCGGTTTCAATGAGCAGTTCTTC. Translating gives CASSLGGFNEQFF.

The V and J genes are TRBV27 and TRBJ2-7, with 7 bases that match TRBD1. The germline gives CDR1 MNHEY, CDR2 SMNVEV (reference sequence). The CDR3 runs to 15 residues. The trim removed 4 bases at V and 2 bases at J, leaving 8 bases unmatched. CDR3 sequence reads: CASSSDRAGAYEQYF. The CDR3 coding sequence is TGTGCCAGCAGTTCAGACAGGGCAGGGGCCTACGAGCAGTACTTC.

The table lists this clone with a few counts. The V gene is TRBV30, the J gene TRBJ2-6, with 10 bases aligning to TRBD1. Germline V gene lookup returns CDR1 GTSNPN and CDR2 SVGIG (reference sequence). The CDR3 is 21 residues long. V dropped 3 bases and J dropped 0; count of bases not matched to a gene: 17. The CDR3 DNA sequence: TGTGCCTGGAGGTCAAATATATTGCTCGGGACAGGGGACTCTGGGGCCAACGTCCTGACTTTC. Residues: CAWRSNILLGTGDSGANVLTF.

This chain uses TRBV18 with TRBJ1-1; D ambiguous. In germline, CDR1 is KGHSH, CDR2 LQKENI. V lost 3 bases and J lost 7, with 12 bases in between. The CDR3 length is 13 residues. This chain's CDR3 is CASSPWNRNEAFF. In DNA, the CDR3 is TGTGCCAGCTCACCTTGGAACCGGAATGAAGCTTTCTTT. Drawing the rest from reference TRBV18 and TRBJ1-1, the complete variable domain is NAGVMQNPRHLVRRRGQEARLRCSPMKGHSHVYWYRQLPEEGLKFMVYLQKENIIDESGMPKERFSAEFPKEGPSILRIQQVVRGDSAAYFCASSPWNRNEAFFGQGTRLTVV.

V and J are TRBV6-4 and TRBJ2-6, with D possibly matching TRBD2 (6 bases). The CDR3 loop spans 14 amino acids. Between the trimmed V and J ends, which lost 6 bases and 0 bases, there was a span of 6 bases. Germline assignment: CDR1 MRHNA and CDR2 SNTAGT. In nucleotides, the CDR3 is TGTGCCAGCAGCGGGAGCTCTGGGGCCAACGTCCTGACTTTC. It is translated as CASSGSSGANVLTF.

The chain uses TRBV30 and TRBJ2-3; a weak D match, TRBD2 (6 bases). CDR3 size: 15 residues. Trimming took 1 base from V and 2 from J, leaving 13 bases between them. Germline CDR1 GTSNPN, CDR2 SVGIG (reference sequence). As DNA, the CDR3 is TGTGCCTGGAGTGGTTCTAGCGAAATCACAGATACGCAGTATTTT. Translating it yields CAWSGSSEITDTQYF.

This clone was seen more than once but under ten times. The rearrangement links TRBV7-9 to TRBJ2-3; TRBD1 aligns across 7 bases. Trimming took 3 bases from V and 4 from J; bases not matched to a gene: 4. The CDR3 extends over 14 amino acids. Germline V CDR1 and CDR2: SEHNR, FQNEAQ (reference sequence). The DNA of the CDR3 is TGTGCCAGCAGCTTGAGTACAGGGGCAGATACGCAGTATTTT. It is translated as CASSLSTGADTQYF. The whole variable domain, filled in from reference TRBV7-9 and TRBJ2-3, reads DTGVSQNPRHKITKRGQNVTFRCDPISEHNRLYWYRQTLGQGPEFLTYFQNEAQLEKSRLLSDRFSAERPKGSFSTLEIQRTEQGDSAMYLCASSLSTGADTQYFGPGTRLTVL.

The genes are TRBV7-8 and TRBJ2-1; D unclear. V was shortened by 1 base and J by 7 bases, with 8 bases between the two germline ends. The germline V gene encodes CDR1 SGHVS and CDR2 FQNEAQ. The CDR3 is made up of 13 amino acids. In DNA form, the CDR3 reads TGTGCCAGCAGCTTAGAACAACCGAATGAGCAGTTCTTC. Residues: CASSLEQPNEQFF.

V and J are TRBV12-5 and TRBJ2-5; D is unclear. V lost 5 bases and J lost 4, with 14 bases in between. Germline loops: CDR1 LGHNT, CDR2 FRNRAP. This CDR3 has 14 amino acids. The CDR3 sequence is CASGPATGRETQYF. CDR3 in DNA: TGTGCTAGTGGTCCCGCCACCGGCAGAGAGACCCAGTACTTC.

This clone has only a few counts. The rearrangement joins TRBV27 to TRBJ2-7; no clear D gene. The CDR3 consists of 13 residues. V was shortened by 7 bases and J by 4 bases, with 14 bases between the two germline ends. Per germline, CDR1 MNHEY and CDR2 SMNVEV (reference sequence). The CDR3 protein is CASTASSSYEQYF. The CDR3 nucleotides are TGTGCCAGCACCGCCAGCTCCTCGTACGAGCAGTACTTC.

The chain is built from TRBV5-1 and TRBJ2-3; no clear D. In germline, CDR1 is SGHRS, CDR2 YFSETQ. Between the trimmed V and J ends, which lost 1 base and 2 bases, there was a span of 8 bases. The CDR3 spans 14 residues. The CDR3 region is CASSLSSYTDTQYF. The CDR3 bases are TGCGCCAGCAGCTTGTCCTCCTACACAGATACGCAGTATTTT.

J is TRBJ2-1 and V is TRBV10-3; 9 bases align to TRBD1. V was clipped by 7 bases and J by 8 bases; unmatched bases: 12. This CDR3 is built from 15 residues. Germline assignment: CDR1 ENHRY and CDR2 SYGVKD. The CDR3 DNA follows: TGTGCCATCACTGATTTCCGGACAGGGGTCGATGAGCAGTTCTTC. Amino acid sequence: CAITDFRTGVDEQFF.

The rearrangement uses TRBV9 and TRBJ2-5; 8 bases map to TRBD2. The ends lost 0 bases at V and 4 bases at J; junction bases unmatched: 8. The CDR3 runs 16 residues. The germline gives CDR1 SGDLS, CDR2 YYNGEE. The DNA for the CDR3 is TGTGCCAGCAGCGTAGGGGTAGCGGGGCTTGGAGAGACCCAGTACTTC. Amino acid sequence: CASSVGVAGLGETQYF.

This clone was found a few times. This chain connects TRBV29-1 to TRBJ1-2; tentatively, D is TRBD1 (6 bases). V lost 0 bases and J lost 4, with 24 bases in between. From germline, CDR1 is SQVTM and CDR2 ANQGSEA. CDR3 length: 18 amino acids. The CDR3 here is CSVEDPRAHQGRFYGYTF. The CDR3 DNA follows: TGCAGCGTTGAAGACCCCAGGGCCCATCAGGGGCGCTTCTATGGCTACACCTTC.

The V call is TRBV27, the J call TRBJ2-5; 10 positions agree with TRBD2. V was clipped by 7 bases and J by 4 bases; unmatched bases: 15. Germline CDR1 MNHEY, CDR2 SMNVEV (reference sequence). The CDR3 is 17 residues long. The CDR3 loop is CASKEATSGAYGETQYF. Here the CDR3 DNA reads TGTGCCAGCAAGGAGGCAACTAGCGGGGCTTATGGAGAGACCCAGTACTTC.

This clone has a single count. V usage is TRBV7-9 and J usage is TRBJ1-4; D is unclear. The length of the CDR3 is 13 residues. CDR1 is SEHNR, CDR2 FQNEAQ, per germline (reference sequence). V was shortened by 8 bases and J by 7 bases, with 14 bases between the two germline ends. The CDR3 sequence: CASQGTLGEKLFF. The DNA for the CDR3 is TGTGCCAGCCAAGGAACGCTTGGTGAAAAACTGTTTTTT. The variable domain in full, with the rest retrieved from reference TRBV7-9 and TRBJ1-4, is DTGVSQNPRHKITKRGQNVTFRCDPISEHNRLYWYRQTLGQGPEFLTYFQNEAQLEKSRLLSDRFSAERPKGSFSTLEIQRTEQGDSAMYLCASQGTLGEKLFFGSGTQLSVL.

This chain uses TRBV7-9 with TRBJ2-5, with D possibly being TRBD1 (5 bases). The CDR3 sequence is 12 residues long. Trimming left V 7 bases short and J 5 bases short, with 11 bases between. In germline, CDR1 is SEHNR, CDR2 FQNEAQ (reference sequence). CDR3 sequence reads: CASTRAGETQYF. The CDR3 DNA follows: TGTGCCAGCACCAGGGCCGGGGAGACCCAGTACTTC.

The rearrangement uses TRBV5-1 and TRBJ2-5, with D unresolved. The CDR3 contains 14 residues. V gave up 4 bases and J gave up 2 bases, with 12 bases separating them. The V gene's germline CDR1 is SGHRS and CDR2 YFSETQ. CDR3 region: CASSPLPTQETQYF. The CDR3 DNA reads as TGCGCCAGCAGCCCTTTACCCACACAAGAGACCCAGTACTTC.

This clone came up a few times. This chain connects TRBV29-1 to TRBJ2-1; D is unresolved. This CDR3 is built from 16 residues. Germline CDR1 SQVTM, CDR2 ANQGSEA. Trimming removed 4 bases from V and 0 bases from J, with 16 bases in between. In DNA form, the CDR3 reads TGCAGCGTTGGCAGTGAGGAACTCAGCTCCTACAATGAGCAGTTCTTC. Translating it yields CSVGSEELSSYNEQFF.